Shown below are 20 T cell receptor beta chains from a single sample sequenced in a study of neoadjuvant nivolumab and ipilimumab in lung cancer. Sequencing used immunoSEQ multiplex PCR; TCRdb keeps in-frame clones, though not all of them. In the table there are fewer than 40,000 clones, about 88% of which are singletons. This specimen consisted of peripheral blood, obtained before neoadjuvant nivolumab, alone or with ipilimumab. Receptor source: an adult with non-small cell lung cancer.

The chain is built from TRBV11-1 and TRBJ2-7; a possible D gene is TRBD1 (7 bases). The CDR3 covers 14 residues. Germline CDR1 SGHAT, CDR2 FQDESV (reference sequence). Trimming cost V 3 bases and J 2 bases, with 11 bases left between them. The chain's CDR3 is CASSLEGQTYEQYF. The CDR3 DNA reads as TGTGCCAGCAGCTTGGAGGGACAGACCTACGAGCAGTACTTC.

The gene calls are TRBV7-9 and TRBJ1-4; D call uncertain. The CDR3 consists of 12 residues. Germline-derived CDR1 and CDR2 are SEHNR and FQNEAQ (reference sequence). V lost 3 bases and J lost 8, with 7 bases in between. CDR3 coding DNA: TGTGCCAGCAGCTTCATGGGAGAAAAACTGTTTTTT. As protein: CASSFMGEKLFF.

V and J are TRBV11-2 and TRBJ1-2, with no clear D. V was shortened by 6 bases and J by 4 bases, with 12 bases between the two germline ends. The germline V gene has CDR1 SGHAT and CDR2 FQNNGV. CDR3 length: 13 amino acids. The CDR3 region has the DNA TGTGCCAGCAGGGCGGGTTCCGGCTATGGCTACACCTTC. Translating gives CASRAGSGYGYTF.

V and J are TRBV10-1 and TRBJ2-1, with TRBD1 matching 12 bases. The junction had 5 bases not matched to a gene; V was cut back by 3 bases and J by 8 bases. The CDR3 length is 15 residues. CDR1 and CDR2 from the germline V gene are WNHNN and SYGVQD (reference sequence). This chain's CDR3 is CASSDSGQGADEQFF. The CDR3 DNA reads as TGCGCCAGCAGTGATTCGGGACAGGGGGCTGATGAGCAGTTCTTC.

CDR3 amino acids: CASSPGEQYF. The DNA for the CDR3 is TGTGCCAGCTCACCAGGCGAGCAGTACTTC. V usage is TRBV18 and J usage is TRBJ2-7; no reliable D call. This CDR3 spans 10 amino acids. Germline assignment: CDR1 KGHSH and CDR2 LQKENI. Trimming took 2 bases from V and 6 from J, leaving 2 bases between them.

A single count supports this clone. The V gene is TRBV9, the J gene TRBJ2-1; 8 positions agree with TRBD2. After removal of 2 bases from V and 4 bases from J, the junction contained 8 bases not matched to a gene. CDR1 is SGDLS and CDR2 is YYNGEE in the germline V gene. The CDR3 spans 16 residues. CDR3 coding DNA: TGTGCCAGCAGCGTCCTTAGCGGGATTACATACAATGAGCAGTTCTTC. This codes for CASSVLSGITYNEQFF.

The chain combines TRBV30 with TRBJ2-7; D gene uncertain. The CDR3 sequence is 15 residues long. V lost 0 bases, J lost 3 bases, and 15 bases lay in between. Germline CDR1 reads GTSNPN; CDR2 reads SVGIG (reference sequence). The CDR3 spells CAWSVKGRAIYEQYF. The CDR3 DNA reads TGTGCCTGGAGTGTAAAGGGAAGGGCGATCTACGAGCAGTACTTC.

The V and J genes are TRBV6-4 and TRBJ1-2; D may be TRBD1 (5 bases). In germline, CDR1 is MRHNA, CDR2 SNTAGT. The CDR3 is 14 amino acids. V gave up 3 bases and J gave up 4 bases, with 12 bases separating them. The CDR3 loop is CASSEEGLGYGYTF. The CDR3 bases are TGTGCCAGCAGTGAAGAGGGGCTTGGCTATGGCTACACCTTC.

This clone was recorded once. The V gene is TRBV28, the J gene TRBJ1-2, with TRBD1 matching 7 bases. The germline V gene encodes CDR1 MDHEN and CDR2 SYDVKM. The CDR3 has 14 amino acids. With V trimmed by 5 bases and J by 4 bases, 7 bases remained unmatched. CDR3 sequence (DNA): TGTGCCAGCAGTCAAAACGGACAGGTCTATGGCTACACCTTC. Translating it yields CASSQNGQVYGYTF.

The gene calls are TRBV7-2 and TRBJ1-5; D remains unclear. The CDR3 is made up of 13 amino acids. In germline, CDR1 is SGHTA, CDR2 FQGNSA. Trimming removed 5 bases from V and 1 base from J, with 6 bases in between. The CDR3 spells CASSPQSNQPQHF. CDR3 coding DNA: TGTGCCAGCAGCCCACAAAGCAATCAGCCCCAGCATTTT. Combining the CDR3 with reference TRBV7-2 and TRBJ1-5 gives the whole variable domain GAGVSQSPSNKVTEKGKDVELRCDPISGHTALYWYRQSLGQGLEFLIYFQGNSAPDKSGLPSDRFSAERTGGSVSTLTIQRTQQEDSAVYLCASSPQSNQPQHFGDGTRLSIL.

The rearrangement links TRBV5-1 to TRBJ2-5, with a tentative D call TRBD1 (6 bases). From germline, CDR1 is SGHRS and CDR2 YFSETQ. The CDR3 totals 15 residues. Trimming cost V 0 bases and J 3 bases, with 12 bases left between them. CDR3 loop: CASSLAPGVKETQYF. The CDR3 DNA is TGCGCCAGCAGCTTGGCTCCAGGGGTAAAAGAGACCCAGTACTTC.

The rearrangement uses TRBV18 and TRBJ1-4; TRBD1 aligns across 7 bases. V dropped 4 bases and J dropped 3; count of bases not matched to a gene: 5. The CDR3 is 15 amino acids. Per the germline V gene, CDR1 is KGHSH and CDR2 is LQKENI. The CDR3 region has the DNA TGTGCCAGCTCACTGAACAGGGGCCCTAATGAAAAACTGTTTTTT. Protein sequence: CASSLNRGPNEKLFF.

V is TRBV2 and J is TRBJ2-7; D is unresolved. Germline V gene lookup returns CDR1 SNHLY and CDR2 FYNNEI. Trimming took 1 base from V and 1 from J, leaving 14 bases between them. This CDR3 is built from 16 residues. The CDR3 region has the DNA TGTGCCAGCAGTGAAGTTGGGTGGTCAGAGTCCTACGAGCAGTACTTC. It specifies CASSEVGWSESYEQYF. Filled out from reference TRBV2 and TRBJ2-7, the complete variable domain reads EPEVTQTPSHQVTQMGQEVILRCVPISNHLYFYWYRQILGQKVEFLVSFYNNEISEKSEIFDDQFSVERPDGSNFTLKIRSTKLEDSAMYFCASSEVGWSESYEQYFGPGTRLTVT.

The chain has TRBV6-1 and TRBJ1-5; D is uncertain. Germline CDR1 MNHNS, CDR2 SASEGT. The V end lost 2 bases, the J end lost 4 bases, and 15 bases lay between the germline ends. This CDR3 is built from 16 residues. CDR3 in amino acids: CASSEYVLVENQPQHF. CDR3 nucleotide sequence: TGTGCCAGCAGTGAATACGTGCTGGTGGAGAATCAGCCCCAGCATTTT.

V and J are TRBV9 and TRBJ2-7; D is unclear. The CDR3 loop spans 16 amino acids. The V and J ends lost 3 bases and 0 bases respectively, with 16 bases between them. Germline V CDR1 and CDR2: SGDLS, YYNGEE. CDR3 nucleotide sequence: TGTGCCAGCAGCGCCACGCACCTCCCCGGCTCCTACGAGCAGTACTTC. Translated: CASSATHLPGSYEQYF.

This chain connects TRBV27 to TRBJ2-3; 9 positions agree with TRBD1. The germline CDR1 and CDR2 sequences are MNHEY and SMNVEV (reference sequence). The length of the CDR3 is 15 residues. With 5 bases clipped from V and 2 bases from J, the junction kept 5 bases outside the gene matches. The chain's CDR3 is CASSPGQGPTDTQYF. In DNA form, the CDR3 reads TGTGCCAGCAGTCCCGGACAGGGGCCCACAGATACGCAGTATTTT.

The chain combines TRBV6-1 with TRBJ2-5; tentatively, D is TRBD1 (6 bases). Between the trimmed V and J ends, which lost 2 bases and 4 bases, there was a span of 17 bases. Per germline, CDR1 MNHNS and CDR2 SASEGT. The CDR3 length is 16 residues. DNA for the CDR3: TGTGCCAGCAGTGAACTACCACAGGGCCTCGGAGAGACCCAGTACTTC. Amino acid sequence: CASSELPQGLGETQYF.

The CDR3: CASSQDRIAAGNEQFF. The CDR3 nucleotides are TGCGCCAGCAGCCAAGACAGAATAGCGGCCGGGAATGAGCAGTTCTTC. The rearrangement links TRBV4-1 to TRBJ2-1; D possibly corresponds to TRBD2 (6 bases). Trimming took 0 bases from V and 7 from J, leaving 16 bases between them. Germline V gene sequence: CDR1 MGHRA, CDR2 YSYEKL. The CDR3 spans 16 residues.

CDR3 protein: CASSRDGPSQPQHF. The CDR3 DNA is TGTGCCAGCTCCCGGGACGGGCCCTCCCAGCCCCAGCATTTT. The chain combines TRBV6-6 with TRBJ1-5; TRBD1 might be the D (5 bases). V was pared by 8 bases and J by 7 bases, with 18 bases between. Per the germline V gene, CDR1 is MNHNY and CDR2 is SVGAGI (reference sequence). CDR3 length: 14 residues.

This clone appeared a few times. The V call is TRBV2, the J call TRBJ2-3, with 10 nucleotides matching TRBD2. CDR3 length equals 14 residues. Trimming removed 6 bases from V and 1 base from J; junction bases left unmatched: 1. Germline values: CDR1 SNHLY, CDR2 FYNNEI. For the CDR3, the DNA is TGTGCCAGCAGGGGGACTAGCGGCACAGATACGCAGTATTTT. Its protein product is CASRGTSGTDTQYF. The variable domain in full, completed from reference TRBV2 and TRBJ2-3, reads EPEVTQTPSHQVTQMGQEVILRCVPISNHLYFYWYRQILGQKVEFLVSFYNNEISEKSEIFDDQFSVERPDGSNFTLKIRSTKLEDSAMYFCASRGTSGTDTQYFGPGTRLTVL.